The rows below give T cell receptor beta chains drawn from one sample of a study of T-cell memory formation after mild COVID-19. TCRdb analysed the 5' RACE reads with MiXCR anew, one entry per CDR3 protein. The sample contains about 440,000 distinct CDR3 sequences, 15% to 20% of which appear only once. Sequencing input: PBMCs or a T cell subset sorted from them (not recorded which). These receptor sequences come from an adult woman who had mild COVID-19 (a few samples of this study predate the infection). Cell type and time point are not known. Both conserved end residues are part of each CDR3. A D gene is named only where the DNA matches it firmly. Expanded clones are given a class, and other clones once, few, many or no size at all.

>TRBJ1-6|TRBD1|NA|TRBV24-1
TGTGCCACCAGTGAGACAGGGCTCTCACCCCTCCACTTT
CATSETGLSPLHF
>TRBJ2-1|TRBD1|NA|TRBV11-2
TGTGCCAGCAGCCCGACGACAGGGAGAGGTTACAATGAGCAGTTCTTC
CASSPTTGRGYNEQFF
>TRBJ2-1|NA|NA|TRBV2
TGTGCCAGCACTGAGGGGGGGCGGAATGAGCAGTTCTTC
CASTEGGRNEQFF
>TRBJ2-7|TRBD1|NA|TRBV19
TGTGCCAGTAAGGGGACAGGAAGCTCCTACGAGCAGTACTTC
CASKGTGSSYEQYF
>TRBJ2-5|NA|few|TRBV4-1
TGCGCCAGCAGCCACACTAGTTCCCAAGAGACCCAGTACTTC
CASSHTSSQETQYF
>TRBJ2-5|NA|NA|TRBV7-9
TGTGCCAGCAGCTTAGTAGCAGGGTCCAAGACCCAGTACTTC
CASSLVAGSKTQYF
>TRBJ1-1|TRBD1|NA|TRBV5-1
TGCGCCAGCAGCTTGAGGGCGAACAGGGGGCTCACTGAAGCTTTCTTT
CASSLRANRGLTEAFF
>TRBJ2-6|NA|few|TRBV4-3
TGCGCCAGCAGCCAAGAAGAATTGGTTGGGGCCAACGTCCTGACTTTC
CASSQEELVGANVLTF
>TRBJ1-2|NA|few|TRBV25-1
TGTGCCAGCAGTGAATGGGTATATGGCTACACCTTC
CASSEWVYGYTF
>TRBJ1-2|NA|NA|TRBV5-6
TGTGCCAGCAGCTTGTCCCAGCTCTATGGCTACACCTTC
CASSLSQLYGYTF
>TRBJ2-1|NA|NA|TRBV6-5
TGTGCCAGCAGTTACTCTGCGAGGATCAATGAGCAGTTCTTC
CASSYSARINEQFF
>TRBJ1-2|NA|few|TRBV6-2/TRBV6-3
TGTGCCAGCGGGCAGGGCATTGGCTACACCTTC
CASGQGIGYTF
>TRBJ1-2|NA|NA|TRBV6-2/TRBV6-3
TGTGCCAGCAGTTACGTCCAGGAGTGTACCTTC
CASSYVQECTF
>TRBJ1-1|NA|NA|TRBV6-5
TGTGCCAGCAGTTACGGCCAGGGAGCAAATGAAGCTTTCTTT
CASSYGQGANEAFF
>TRBJ2-7|NA|NA|TRBV20-1
TGCAGTGCTAGGAACCCATGGAACTCCTACGAGCAGTACTTC
CSARNPWNSYEQYF
>TRBJ2-6|NA|few|TRBV19
TGTGCCAGTACCCTCTCTGGGGCCAACGTCCTGACTTTC
CASTLSGANVLTF
>TRBJ2-1|NA|few|TRBV20-1
TGCAGTGCTCGAAGCGGGTTACCCATAAGCTCCTACAATGAGCAGTTCTTC
CSARSGLPISSYNEQFF
>TRBJ2-2|NA|many|TRBV7-3
TGTGCCAGCAGCTCCCAGGCCACCGGGGAGCTGTTTTTT
CASSSQATGELFF
>TRBJ2-5|TRBD2|NA|TRBV20-1
TGCAGTGCTCGTACTAGCGGAAGAGGGGAGACCCAGTACTTC
CSARTSGRGETQYF
>TRBJ2-3|TRBD1|NA|TRBV5-6
TGTGCCAGCAGCTTATTTGACAGGGGGCACTCCGATACGCAGTATTTT
CASSLFDRGHSDTQYF
>TRBJ2-7|NA|few|TRBV29-1
TGCAGCGTTGTCGGGACGACGAATTCCTACGAGCAGTACTTC
CSVVGTTNSYEQYF
>TRBJ1-5|NA|NA|TRBV7-6
TGTGCCAGCAGCCTTGGGAGTTGGAAGCCCCAGCATTTT
CASSLGSWKPQHF
>TRBJ1-5|TRBD1|many|TRBV12-3/TRBV12-4
TGTGCCAGCAGTAAAATGACAGGGGGATTTGGCAATCAGCCCCAGCATTTT
CASSKMTGGFGNQPQHF
>TRBJ2-5|TRBD2|few|TRBV3-1
TGTGCCAGCAGCCAGGACGCTAGCGGGAACCAAGAGACCCAGTACTTC
CASSQDASGNQETQYF
>TRBJ2-5|TRBD1|few|TRBV9
TGTGCCAGCAGCGTAGGCCCAGGGGCAGGGGGCCAAGAGACCCAGTACTTC
CASSVGPGAGGQETQYF
>TRBJ1-5|NA|NA|TRBV15
TGTGCCACCAGCAGAGATCAGGGTCGGGGTCAGCCCCAGCATTTT
CATSRDQGRGQPQHF
>TRBJ1-3|NA|NA|TRBV15
TGTGCCACCAGCAGAGATACGGCGGGGGTTATCTCTGGAAACACCATATATTTT
CATSRDTAGVISGNTIYF
>TRBJ2-7|TRBD1|NA|TRBV27
TGTGCCAGCAGCATAGGGCCTCCGGGACAGGGATACGAGCAGTACTTC
CASSIGPPGQGYEQYF
>TRBJ2-3|NA|NA|TRBV27
TGTGCCACCATTGAGCCGGTAGGGCGCACAGATACGCAGTATTTT
CATIEPVGRTDTQYF
>TRBJ1-5|NA|NA|TRBV7-2
TGTGCCAGCAGCCTAGACAGTTCCCGTAATCAGCCCCAGCATTTT
CASSLDSSRNQPQHF
>TRBJ2-4|TRBD1|NA|TRBV14
TGTGCCAGCAGCCCAGGGGGAACCATTCAGTACTTC
CASSPGGTIQYF
>TRBJ2-7|NA|many|TRBV11-2
TGTGCCAGCAGCTTAGATCGGTACGAGCAGTACTTC
CASSLDRYEQYF
>TRBJ1-5|TRBD1|few|TRBV4-2
TGTGCCAGCAGCCAGGGACAGGGGACCGGTCAGCCCCAGCATTTT
CASSQGQGTGQPQHF
>TRBJ1-1|NA|few|TRBV7-8
TGTGCCAGCAGCTTATTTTGGGAGAACACTGAAGCTTTCTTT
CASSLFWENTEAFF
>TRBJ1-5|NA|NA|TRBV20-1
TGCAGTGGACTCAGGGGATCCAATCAGCCCCAGCATTTT
CSGLRGSNQPQHF
>TRBJ2-5|NA|NA|TRBV7-7
TGTGCTAGCAGCACCAGGACGGACGGAGGGACCCAGTACTTC
CASSTRTDGGTQYF
>TRBJ2-7|NA|NA|TRBV4-1
TGCGCCAGCAGCATTAACACACATGGAGCCGAGCAGTACTTC
CASSINTHGAEQYF
>TRBJ1-1|NA|few|TRBV30
TGTGCCTGGAGTTCAGGGGTTTGGACTGAAGCTTTCTTT
CAWSSGVWTEAFF
>TRBJ2-4|NA|few|TRBV10-3
TGTGCCCTCGGGGGTGGGAGAGCCAAAAACATTCAGTACTTC
CALGGGRAKNIQYF
>TRBJ1-1|NA|NA|TRBV20-1
TGCAGTGCTAGCCCAGGGGCAGGGGAGACTGAAGCTTTCTTT
CSASPGAGETEAFF
>TRBJ2-1|NA|few|TRBV4-1
TGCGCCAGCAGCCACCTAACGGGACTCCTATACAATGAGCAGTTCTTC
CASSHLTGLLYNEQFF
>TRBJ1-5|NA|few|TRBV5-1
TGCGCCAGCAGCTCCGGGGACTCTCCTAATCAGCCCCAGCATTTT
CASSSGDSPNQPQHF
>TRBJ1-5|NA|few|TRBV27
TGTGCCAGCAGTTTATCTTCGGGGCTGAGCAATCAGCCCCAGCATTTT
CASSLSSGLSNQPQHF
>TRBJ1-5|NA|few|TRBV5-5
TGTGCCAGCAGCTTAGACGGCAGCGGGCAGCCCCAGCATTTT
CASSLDGSGQPQHF
>TRBJ2-1|NA|few|TRBV20-1
TGCAGTGCTAGTCGATCCCAGGGTTATATGGGCTACAATGAGCAGTTCTTC
CSASRSQGYMGYNEQFF
>TRBJ1-5|NA|NA|TRBV20-1
TGCAGTGCTCACAGGGTCGGTCAGCCCCAGCATTTT
CSAHRVGQPQHF
>TRBJ2-7|NA|NA|TRBV7-6
TGTGCCAGCAGCCCTGGGACTGCGGAGCAGTACTTC
CASSPGTAEQYF
>TRBJ2-7|NA|NA|TRBV12-3/TRBV12-4
TGTGCCAGCAGTCTAATATCGACCTACGAGCAGTACTTC
CASSLISTYEQYF
>TRBJ1-5|TRBD1|NA|TRBV5-1
TGCGCCAGCAGCTTGGGGGGACAGGGGCCTCAGCCCCAGCATTTT
CASSLGGQGPQPQHF
>TRBJ1-2|NA|few|TRBV18
TGTGCCAGCTCACCAATGTCTGACGGCTACACCTTC
CASSPMSDGYTF
>TRBJ2-5|NA|NA|TRBV5-1
TGCGCCAGCAGCTTCCCTAGGTGGTCCGGTGAGACCCAGTACTTC
CASSFPRWSGETQYF
>TRBJ2-1|NA|many|TRBV12-3/TRBV12-4
TGTGCCAGCAGTCCTAGACTAGTGAGCTCCTACAATGAGCAGTTCTTC
CASSPRLVSSYNEQFF
>TRBJ1-2|NA|NA|TRBV6-2/TRBV6-3
TGTGCCAGCACCTCGACGTTCGCGGACTACACCTTC
CASTSTFADYTF
>TRBJ2-5|NA|few|TRBV24-1
TGTGCCACCAGTGACCCGGGACTGCAAGAGACCCAGTACTTC
CATSDPGLQETQYF
>TRBJ2-7|NA|NA|TRBV14
TGTGCCAGCAGCCGGTTTGGGGTCGGGAACGAGCAGTACTTC
CASSRFGVGNEQYF
>TRBJ2-5|NA|NA|TRBV20-1
TGCAGTGCTAGAGTGGGCGGGTGGAAAGAGACCCAGTACTTC
CSARVGGWKETQYF
>TRBJ2-7|NA|NA|TRBV6-1
TGTGCCAGCAGTGAAAAGGGGACCGGCTCCTACGAGCAGTACTTC
CASSEKGTGSYEQYF
>TRBJ2-1|NA|few|TRBV15
TGTGCCACCAGCAGAGGCCCGATAAACACTGCATCCTACAATGAGCAGTTCTTC
CATSRGPINTASYNEQFF
>TRBJ1-2|NA|few|TRBV12-3/TRBV12-4
TGTGCCAGCAGTTTCCTAGGGACGGACTATGGCTACACCTTC
CASSFLGTDYGYTF
>TRBJ2-7|NA|NA|TRBV12-3/TRBV12-4
TGTGCCAGCAGGTCGAGCGGGTTAGGCTACGAGCAGTACTTC
CASRSSGLGYEQYF